This T cell receptor beta chain stems from a study of Ad26.COV2.S vaccination and SARS-CoV-2 variants. Treatment specified: some 20 received Ad26.COV2.S at low or high dose, single or two shots; 5 received placebo; per-sample allocation not given. Day 63 after the first vaccine or placebo injection was the time point for sampling. Data came from immunoSEQ multiplex PCR; TCRdb stores just in-frame clones and leaves some out. The table records about 680,000 clones, around 92% of them present only once. Germline V gene lookup returns CDR1 MNHEY and CDR2 SMNVEV (reference sequence). The CDR3 length is 15 residues. V shed 5 bases and J 4 bases; nucleotides not matched to a gene: 9.

The sequence came from a person between 18 and 65 years old who received the Ad26.COV2.S COVID-19 vaccine or a placebo. The chain carries TRBV27 and TRBJ1-2; 8 positions match TRBD1. The input for sequencing was peripheral blood, taken in a trial of Ad26.COV2.S vaccine versus placebo. The CDR3 DNA is TGTGCCAGCAGTACCCGAGGGGACAGGTCCTATGGCTACACCTTC. Translating gives CASSTRGDRSYGYTF.